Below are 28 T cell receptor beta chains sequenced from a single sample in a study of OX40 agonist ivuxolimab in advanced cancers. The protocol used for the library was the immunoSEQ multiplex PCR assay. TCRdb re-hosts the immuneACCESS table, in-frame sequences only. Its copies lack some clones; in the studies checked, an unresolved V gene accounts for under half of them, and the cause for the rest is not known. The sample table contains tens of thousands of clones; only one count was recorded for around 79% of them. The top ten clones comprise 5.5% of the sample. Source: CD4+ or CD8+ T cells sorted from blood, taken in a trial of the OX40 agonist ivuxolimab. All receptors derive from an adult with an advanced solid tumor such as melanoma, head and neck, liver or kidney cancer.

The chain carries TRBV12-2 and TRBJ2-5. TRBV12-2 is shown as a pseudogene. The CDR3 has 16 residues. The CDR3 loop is CASRLAPGLAQETQYF. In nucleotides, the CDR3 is TGTGCAAGTCGCTTAGCCCCAGGGCTAGCACAAGAGACCCAGTACTTC.

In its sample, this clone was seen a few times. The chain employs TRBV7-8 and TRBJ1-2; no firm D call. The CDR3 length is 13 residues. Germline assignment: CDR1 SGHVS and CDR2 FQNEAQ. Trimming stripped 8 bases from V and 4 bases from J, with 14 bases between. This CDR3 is CASGLLGIYGYTF. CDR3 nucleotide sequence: TGTGCCAGCGGCCTCCTGGGGATCTATGGCTACACCTTC.

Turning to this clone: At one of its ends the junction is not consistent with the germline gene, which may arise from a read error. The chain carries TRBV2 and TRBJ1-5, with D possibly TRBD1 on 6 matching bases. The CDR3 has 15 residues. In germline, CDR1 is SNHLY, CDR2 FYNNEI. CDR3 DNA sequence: TGTGCCAGCAGCGCTTTGACGGGGGGCAAACAGCCCCAGCATTTT. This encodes CASSALTGGKQPQHF.

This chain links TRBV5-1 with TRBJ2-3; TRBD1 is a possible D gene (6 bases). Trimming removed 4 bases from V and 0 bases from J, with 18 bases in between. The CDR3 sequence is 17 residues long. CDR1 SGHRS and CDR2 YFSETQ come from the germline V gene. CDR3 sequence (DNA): TGCGCCAGCAGCCTGGGTAACCGGGACACGAGCACAGATACGCAGTATTTT. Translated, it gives CASSLGNRDTSTDTQYF.

The CDR3 nucleotides are TGTGCCAGCAGCTTAACTAGCGGAGACACCTACAATGAGCAGTTCTTC. Amino acids: CASSLTSGDTYNEQFF. The chain has TRBV7-9 and TRBJ2-1; 8 nucleotides agree with TRBD2. Germline CDR1 SEHNR, CDR2 FQNEAQ (reference sequence). The J segment lost 2 bases and the V segment lost 2 bases, leaving 5 bases of the junction unmatched. This CDR3 has 16 amino acids.

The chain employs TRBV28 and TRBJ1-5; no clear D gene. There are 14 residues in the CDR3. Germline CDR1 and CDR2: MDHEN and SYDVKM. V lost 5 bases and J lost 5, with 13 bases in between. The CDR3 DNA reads TGTGCCAGCAGTAAGGCCATGGGTCATCAGCCCCAGCATTTT. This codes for CASSKAMGHQPQHF.

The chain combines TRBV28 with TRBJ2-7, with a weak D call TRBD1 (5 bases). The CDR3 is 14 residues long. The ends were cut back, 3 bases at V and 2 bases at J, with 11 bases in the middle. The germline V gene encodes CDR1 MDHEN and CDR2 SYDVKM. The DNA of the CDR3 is TGTGCCAGCAGTTTTAACGACAGAACCTACGAGCAGTACGTC. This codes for CASSFNDRTYEQYV.

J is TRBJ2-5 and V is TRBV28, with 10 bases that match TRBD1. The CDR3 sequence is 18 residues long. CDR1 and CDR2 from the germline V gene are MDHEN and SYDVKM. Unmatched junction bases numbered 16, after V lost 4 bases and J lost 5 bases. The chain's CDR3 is CASSYDPWTGGGGETQYF. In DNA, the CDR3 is TGTGCCAGCAGTTACGACCCATGGACAGGGGGAGGGGGGGAGACCCAGTACTTC.

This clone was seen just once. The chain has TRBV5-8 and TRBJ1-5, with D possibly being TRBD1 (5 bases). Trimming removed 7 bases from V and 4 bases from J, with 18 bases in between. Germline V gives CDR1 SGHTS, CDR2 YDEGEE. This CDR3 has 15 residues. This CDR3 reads CASSRLGQPNQPQHF. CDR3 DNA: TGTGCCAGCTCTAGGTTAGGACAACCGAATCAGCCCCAGCATTTT.

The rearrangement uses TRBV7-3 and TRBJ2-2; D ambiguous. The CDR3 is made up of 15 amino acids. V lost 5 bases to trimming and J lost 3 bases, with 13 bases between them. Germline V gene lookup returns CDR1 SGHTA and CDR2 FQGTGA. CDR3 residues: CASSQDVVDTGELFF. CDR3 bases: TGTGCCAGCAGCCAAGATGTAGTGGACACCGGGGAGCTGTTTTTT. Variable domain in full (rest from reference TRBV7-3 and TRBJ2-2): GAGVSQTPSNKVTEKGKYVELRCDPISGHTALYWYRQSLGQGPEFLIYFQGTGAADDSGLPNDRFFAVRPEGSVSTLKIQRTERGDSAVYLCASSQDVVDTGELFFGEGSRLTVL.

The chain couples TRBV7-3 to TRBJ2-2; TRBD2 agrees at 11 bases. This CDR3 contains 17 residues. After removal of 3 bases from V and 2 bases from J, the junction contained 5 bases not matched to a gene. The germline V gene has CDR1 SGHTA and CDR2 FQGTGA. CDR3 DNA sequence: TGTGCCAGCAGCTTCATAGCGGGAGGGGCAAACACCGGGGAGCTGTTTTTT. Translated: CASSFIAGGANTGELFF.

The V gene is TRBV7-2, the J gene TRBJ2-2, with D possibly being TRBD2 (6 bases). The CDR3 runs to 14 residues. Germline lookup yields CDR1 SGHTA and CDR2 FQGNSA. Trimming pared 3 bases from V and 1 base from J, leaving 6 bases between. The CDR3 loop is CASSFSGNTGELFF. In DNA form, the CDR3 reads TGTGCCAGCAGCTTTAGCGGGAACACCGGGGAGCTGTTTTTT.

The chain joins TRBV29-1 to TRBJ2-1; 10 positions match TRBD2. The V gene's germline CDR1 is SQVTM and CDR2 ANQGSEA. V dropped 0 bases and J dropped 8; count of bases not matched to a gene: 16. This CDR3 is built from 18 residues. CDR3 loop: CSVEDSGWSGRARDEQFF. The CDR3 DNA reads TGCAGCGTTGAAGATAGCGGATGGAGCGGGAGGGCCAGGGATGAGCAGTTCTTC.

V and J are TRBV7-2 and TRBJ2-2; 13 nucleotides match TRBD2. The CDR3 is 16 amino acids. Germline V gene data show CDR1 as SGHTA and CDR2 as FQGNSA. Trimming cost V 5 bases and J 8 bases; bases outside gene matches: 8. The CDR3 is CASSTPGLAGLGELFF. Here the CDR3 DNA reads TGTGCCAGCAGCACTCCGGGACTAGCGGGGTTGGGGGAGCTGTTTTTT.

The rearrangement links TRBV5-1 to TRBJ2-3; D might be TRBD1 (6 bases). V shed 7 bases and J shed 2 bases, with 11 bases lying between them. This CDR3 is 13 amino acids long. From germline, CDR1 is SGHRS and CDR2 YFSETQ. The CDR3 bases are TGCGCCAGCGGTGACAGGACCACAGATACGCAGTATTTT. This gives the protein CASGDRTTDTQYF.

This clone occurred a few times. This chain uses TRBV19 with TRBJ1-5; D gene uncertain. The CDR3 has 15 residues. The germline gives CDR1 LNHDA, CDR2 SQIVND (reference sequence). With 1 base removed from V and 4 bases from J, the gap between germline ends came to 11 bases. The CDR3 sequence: CASSIVSVGNQPQHF. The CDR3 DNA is TGTGCCAGTAGTATAGTATCCGTAGGTAATCAGCCCCAGCATTTT.

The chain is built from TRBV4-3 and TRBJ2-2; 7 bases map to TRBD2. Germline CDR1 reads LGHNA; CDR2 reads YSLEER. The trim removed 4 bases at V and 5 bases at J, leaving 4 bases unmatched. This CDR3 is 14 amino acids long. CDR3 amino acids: CASSLIAGTGELFF. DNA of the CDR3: TGCGCCAGCAGCCTCATAGCGGGTACCGGGGAGCTGTTTTTT.

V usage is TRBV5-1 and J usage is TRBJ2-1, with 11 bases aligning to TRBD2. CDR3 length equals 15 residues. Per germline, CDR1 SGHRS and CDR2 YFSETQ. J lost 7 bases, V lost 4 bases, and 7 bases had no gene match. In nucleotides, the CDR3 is TGCGCCAGCAGCCTAACGACTAGCGGGATTAATGAGCAGTTCTTC. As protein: CASSLTTSGINEQFF.

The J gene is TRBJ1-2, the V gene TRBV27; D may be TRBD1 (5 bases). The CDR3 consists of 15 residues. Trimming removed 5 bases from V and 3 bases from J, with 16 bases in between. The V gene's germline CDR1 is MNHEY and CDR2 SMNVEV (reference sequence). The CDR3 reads CASSPSRDGYYGYTF. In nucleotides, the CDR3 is TGTGCCAGCAGTCCTTCCCGGGACGGATACTATGGCTACACCTTC.

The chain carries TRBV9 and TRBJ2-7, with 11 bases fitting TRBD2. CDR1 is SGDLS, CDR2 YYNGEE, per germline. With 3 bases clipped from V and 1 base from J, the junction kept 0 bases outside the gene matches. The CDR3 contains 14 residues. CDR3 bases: TGTGCCAGCAGCGGGACTAGCGGGTCCTACGAGCAGTACTTC. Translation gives CASSGTSGSYEQYF.

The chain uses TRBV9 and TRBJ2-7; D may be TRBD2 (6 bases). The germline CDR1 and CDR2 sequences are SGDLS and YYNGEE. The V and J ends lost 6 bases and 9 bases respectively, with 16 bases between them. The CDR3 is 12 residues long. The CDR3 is CASTNSAGRQYF. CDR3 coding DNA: TGTGCCAGCACCAATAGTGCGGGGAGGCAGTACTTC.

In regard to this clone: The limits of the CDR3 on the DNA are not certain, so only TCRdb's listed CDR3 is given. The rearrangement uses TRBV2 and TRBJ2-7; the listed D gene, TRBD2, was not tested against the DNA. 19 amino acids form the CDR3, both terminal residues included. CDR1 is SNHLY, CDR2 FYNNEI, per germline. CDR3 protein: CASSTSGNSGRRYAGEQYF.

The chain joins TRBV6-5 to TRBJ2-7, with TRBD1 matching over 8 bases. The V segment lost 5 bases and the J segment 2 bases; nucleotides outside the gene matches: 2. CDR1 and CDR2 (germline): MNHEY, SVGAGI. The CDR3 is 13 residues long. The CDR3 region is CASSTTGAYEQYF. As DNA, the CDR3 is TGTGCCAGCAGTACGACAGGGGCCTACGAGCAGTACTTC.

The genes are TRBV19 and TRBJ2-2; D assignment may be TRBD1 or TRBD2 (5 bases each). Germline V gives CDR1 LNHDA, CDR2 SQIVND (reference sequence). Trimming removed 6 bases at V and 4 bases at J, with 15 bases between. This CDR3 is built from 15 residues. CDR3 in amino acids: CASRSGGAGTGELFF. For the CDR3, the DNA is TGTGCCAGTAGGTCCGGTGGGGCGGGCACCGGGGAGCTGTTTTTT.

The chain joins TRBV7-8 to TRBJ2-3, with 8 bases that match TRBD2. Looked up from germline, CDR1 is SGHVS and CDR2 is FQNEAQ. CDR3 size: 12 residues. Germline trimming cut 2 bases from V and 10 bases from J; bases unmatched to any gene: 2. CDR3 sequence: CASSLRLAPQYF. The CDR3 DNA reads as TGTGCCAGCAGCTTAAGACTAGCGCCGCAGTATTTT.

The CDR3 here is CASSLAGEAGELFF. CDR3 DNA sequence: TGTGCCAGCAGCTTAGCGGGAGAGGCCGGGGAGCTGTTTTTT. This rearrangement joins TRBV7-3 to TRBJ2-2, with 7 bases matching TRBD2. After removal of 2 bases from V and 6 bases from J, the junction contained 3 bases not matched to a gene. The CDR3 has 14 amino acids. Per germline, CDR1 SGHTA and CDR2 FQGTGA.

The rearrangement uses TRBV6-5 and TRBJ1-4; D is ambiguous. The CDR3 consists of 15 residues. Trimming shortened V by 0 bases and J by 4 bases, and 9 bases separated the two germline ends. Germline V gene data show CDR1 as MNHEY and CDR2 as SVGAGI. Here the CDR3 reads CASSYSDRVNEKLFF. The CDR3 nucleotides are TGTGCCAGCAGTTACTCGGACCGAGTTAATGAAAAACTGTTTTTT.

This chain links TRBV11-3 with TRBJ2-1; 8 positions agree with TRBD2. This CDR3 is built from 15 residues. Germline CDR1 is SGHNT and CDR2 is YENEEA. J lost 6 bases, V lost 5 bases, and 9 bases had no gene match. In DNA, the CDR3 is TGTGCCAGCAGCCCATCGCGGGGGGCGCTCAATGAGCAGTTCTTC. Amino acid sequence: CASSPSRGALNEQFF. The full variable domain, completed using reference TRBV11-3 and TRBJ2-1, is EAGVVQSPRYKIIEKKQPVAFWCNPISGHNTLYWYLQNLGQGPELLIRYENEEAVDDSQLPKDRFSAERLKGVDSTLKIQPAELGDSAVYLCASSPSRGALNEQFFGPGTRLTVL.